This TCR beta chain was found in a study of Ad26.COV2.S vaccination and SARS-CoV-2 variants. The germline CDR1 and CDR2 sequences are SGHTA and FQGNSA. Trimming cost V 3 bases and J 2 bases, with 13 bases left between them. The CDR3 sequence is 15 residues long. This sample's treatment: roughly 20 received Ad26.COV2.S at low or high dose, single or two shots; a few received placebo; per-sample allocation not given. The samples were gathered on day 63 after the first injection of vaccine or placebo. Assay used: immunoSEQ multiplex PCR; TCRdb lists only in-frame clones, some missing. Of 350,000 to 500,000 clones in the sample, roughly 88% are singletons; the top ten hold about 3.6%.

The clonotype originates from a person between 18 and 60 years old who received the Ad26.COV2.S COVID-19 vaccine or a placebo. The chain uses TRBV7-2 and TRBJ1-1; no definite D call. Sequencing was performed on peripheral blood, taken in a trial of Ad26.COV2.S vaccine versus placebo. The CDR3 spells CASSFSASGNTEAFF. In DNA, the CDR3 is TGTGCCAGCAGCTTCTCCGCGAGTGGAAACACTGAAGCTTTCTTT.